This T cell receptor (beta chain) is from a study of shared clonotypes between healthy human individuals. Looking at the study overall: Donors had three CD4 naive, three CD4 memory, two CD8 naive and one CD8 memory plate apiece.

In regard to this clone: No antigen is known for it.

Study-level results: Estimated richness was generally greater in naive than memory subsets.

In the authors' methods: Filtering differed since immunoSEQ provided only junctions, with no quality scores. TCRdb's table, derived via immunoSEQ multiplex PCR, lists solely in-frame clones and lacks some. V, J and clone size are taken as reported in that table, and D and trimming were inferred from the DNA itself. This sample has about 660,000 clones, with less than 85% found just once. Germline V lookup: CDR1 SEHNR, CDR2 FQNEAQ (reference sequence). The CDR3 runs to 16 residues. Trimming at V came to 5 bases and at J to 8 bases, leaving 15 bases not matched to a gene. Sequenced material: memory CD4+ T cells sorted from blood. Subset defined: CD45RA-negative fraction. The source is a woman in her thirties in good health. The chain has TRBV7-9 and TRBJ2-1; TRBD2 aligns across 7 bases. The CDR3 region has the DNA TGTGCCAGCAGCCGCAATCCTAGCGGAGGGCCCCATGAGCAGTTCTTC. The encoded protein is CASSRNPSGGPHEQFF.